Each of the 30 T cell receptor beta chains below was sequenced from the same sample in a study of regulatory T cells in long-lasting Graves disease. Construction of TCR beta libraries relied on iRepertoire HTBI primers and on Arm-PCR targeting CDR3 regions. TCRdb re-called the multiplex PCR reads through MiXCR, storing one row per CDR3 protein. In the table there are around 450,000 distinct CDR3 sequences, 20% to 25% of which are singletons. Time point: persistent/refractory GD, antithyroid drugs over 5 years with positive TRAb. Following extraction of RNA from PBMCs, that RNA was used to make the TCR library. Specimen: peripheral blood mononuclear cells (PBMCs), collected when the disease was refractory, from a patient treated with antithyroid drugs. The receptor source for this set is a female donor with Graves disease.

The chain links TRBV24-1 to TRBJ2-1; 11 bases agree with TRBD2. J was trimmed by 6 bases and V by 2 bases; bases with no gene match: 5. This CDR3 is 16 amino acids long. CDR1 is KGHDR, CDR2 SFDVKD, per germline. The CDR3, as DNA: TGTGCCACCAGTGATTCCCGGGGACTAGCGGTCAATGAGCAGTTCTTC. Translation gives CATSDSRGLAVNEQFF.

This clonotype was seen at least ten times. This chain joins TRBV20-1 and TRBJ2-6; TRBD1 agrees at 9 bases. The CDR3 extends over 16 amino acids. V shed 3 bases and J 3 bases; nucleotides not matched to a gene: 6. Looked up from germline, CDR1 is DFQATT and CDR2 is SNEGSKA (reference sequence). The CDR3, as DNA: TGCAGTGCTAGCGAGGGACAGGGCCTTGGGGCCAACGTCCTGACTTTC. Its protein is CSASEGQGLGANVLTF.

This chain joins TRBV2 and TRBJ2-1, with 12 positions matching TRBD2. The CDR3 consists of 18 residues. The germline gives CDR1 SNHLY, CDR2 FYNNEI. The J segment lost 0 bases and the V segment lost 4 bases, leaving 7 bases of the junction unmatched. CDR3 nucleotides: TGTGCCAGCAGTGTATCGACTAGCGGGGGCAGCTCCTACAATGAGCAGTTCTTC. Protein sequence: CASSVSTSGGSSYNEQFF.

This clonotype has a handful of counts. This chain links TRBV4-3 with TRBJ2-7; 9 bases match TRBD2. V shed 0 bases and J 5 bases; nucleotides not matched to a gene: 5. The CDR3 covers 15 residues. From germline, CDR1 is LGHNA and CDR2 YSLEER. The DNA of the CDR3 is TGCGCCAGCAGCCAAGATCGCGGGAGGGCCAACGAGCAGTACTTC. It is translated as CASSQDRGRANEQYF.

This clonotype has at least ten counts. The J gene is TRBJ2-2, the V gene TRBV28; D may match TRBD1 or TRBD2 (5 bases each). Per germline, CDR1 MDHEN and CDR2 SYDVKM. This CDR3 contains 14 residues. The V and J ends lost 4 bases and 4 bases respectively, with 10 bases between them. The CDR3, as DNA: TGTGCCAGCAGTTCCGGGACCACCACCGGGGAGCTGTTTTTT. Encoded protein: CASSSGTTTGELFF.

V is TRBV7-2 and J is TRBJ2-6; tentative D call: TRBD1 (6 bases). This CDR3 region has 15 residues. Germline V gene data show CDR1 as SGHTA and CDR2 as FQGNSA. Trimming left V 5 bases short and J 0 bases short, with 8 bases between. The CDR3 region is CASSTGSSGANVLTF. Here the CDR3 DNA reads TGTGCCAGCAGCACAGGGTCCTCTGGGGCCAACGTCCTGACTTTC.

Written as DNA, the CDR3 is TGTGCCAGCAGTGGAAAAACAGGGGTTAGCAATCAGCCCCAGCATTTT. Amino acids: CASSGKTGVSNQPQHF. This sequence joins TRBV6-1 and TRBJ1-5, with 7 positions matching TRBD1. The CDR3 runs 16 residues. Germline CDR1 reads MNHNS; CDR2 reads SASEGT. J gave up 0 bases and V 4 bases, and 6 bases lay outside the gene matches.

At least ten counts were recorded for this clonotype. J is TRBJ1-3 and V is TRBV2; a weak D match, TRBD1 (6 bases). Germline values: CDR1 SNHLY, CDR2 FYNNEI. The ends were cut back, 8 bases at V and 0 bases at J, with 14 bases in the middle. The CDR3 consists of 15 residues. CDR3 DNA sequence: TGTGCCAGCGCTAGACAGGAGAGCTCTGGAAACACCATATATTTT. It yields the protein CASARQESSGNTIYF. The complete variable domain, with remaining parts taken from reference TRBV2 and TRBJ1-3, reads EPEVTQTPSHQVTQMGQEVILRCVPISNHLYFYWYRQILGQKVEFLVSFYNNEISEKSEIFDDQFSVERPDGSNFTLKIRSTKLEDSAMYFCASARQESSGNTIYFGEGSWLTVV.

This clonotype was detected only a few times. CDR3 sequence: CASKGDRVVETQYF. CDR3 nucleotides: TGTGCCAGCAAGGGGGACAGGGTCGTGGAGACCCAGTACTTC. V is TRBV6-1 and J is TRBJ2-5; 9 bases line up with TRBD1. Germline V gives CDR1 MNHNS, CDR2 SASEGT. V trimming: 7 bases; J trimming: 5 bases; junction bases outside the gene matches: 8. This CDR3 region has 14 residues.

This clonotype showed up just a few times. This chain uses TRBV6-1 with TRBJ1-1; D possibly corresponds to TRBD1 (6 bases). Germline loops: CDR1 MNHNS, CDR2 SASEGT. The germline V and J ends were trimmed by 6 bases and 7 bases, with 18 bases remaining between them. The CDR3 has 14 amino acids. The CDR3 DNA follows: TGTGCCAGCAGCCTTCCCAGGGGCGCGGGTGAAGCTTTCTTT. It specifies CASSLPRGAGEAFF.

In this sample, this clonotype turned up many times. The V gene is TRBV29-1, the J gene TRBJ1-4, with a tentative D call TRBD1 (5 bases). Trimming took 7 bases from V and 11 from J, leaving 17 bases between them. The CDR3 loop spans 12 amino acids. Germline V gene lookup returns CDR1 SQVTM and CDR2 ANQGSEA. The CDR3 sequence is CSAVPQGGKLFF. The CDR3 DNA sequence: TGCAGCGCGGTACCTCAGGGTGGGAAACTGTTTTTT.

In its sample, this clonotype was seen many times. This chain's CDR3 is CASSSGQPLSGANVLTF. Written as DNA, the CDR3 is TGTGCCAGCAGCTCGGGACAGCCGCTCTCTGGGGCCAACGTCCTGACTTTC. The gene calls are TRBV28 and TRBJ2-6; 7 nucleotides match TRBD1. The length of the CDR3 is 17 residues. Germline loops: CDR1 MDHEN, CDR2 SYDVKM. V lost 6 bases to trimming and J lost 0 bases; unmatched junction nucleotides: 8.

V and J are TRBV29-1 and TRBJ2-2; the D call may be TRBD1 or TRBD2 (5 bases each). This CDR3 has 15 residues. Germline values: CDR1 SQVTM, CDR2 ANQGSEA. Trimming pared 5 bases from V and 3 bases from J, leaving 16 bases between. For the CDR3, the DNA is TGCAGCGTTCACGCGGGCGACAGCTACACCGGGGAGCTGTTTTTT. Its translation: CSVHAGDSYTGELFF.

This clonotype has at least ten counts. The chain combines TRBV6-1 with TRBJ1-5, with D uncertain. The CDR3 contains 13 residues. Germline V gene data show CDR1 as MNHNS and CDR2 as SASEGT. V lost 8 bases and J lost 5, with 13 bases in between. The CDR3 loop reads CASGRVSDQPQHF. The CDR3 nucleotides are TGTGCCAGCGGTCGGGTATCGGATCAGCCCCAGCATTTT.

This clonotype was seen ten or more times. The chain combines TRBV3-1 with TRBJ1-1; possibly TRBD1 for D (5 bases). The CDR3 length is 15 residues. Germline values: CDR1 LGHDT, CDR2 YNNKEL (reference sequence). V lost 6 bases, J lost 4 bases, and 18 bases lay in between. This CDR3 reads CASSYDGAGPTEAFF. As DNA, the CDR3 is TGTGCCAGCAGTTATGACGGGGCAGGGCCCACTGAAGCTTTCTTT.

This clonotype was detected only a few times. The chain carries TRBV29-1 and TRBJ2-2; D is perhaps TRBD1 or TRBD2 (5 bases each). This CDR3 has 13 amino acids. With 7 bases removed from V and 1 base from J, the gap between germline ends came to 10 bases. Germline V gene sequence: CDR1 SQVTM, CDR2 ANQGSEA. The CDR3 sequence is CSAWDRNTGELFF. CDR3 bases: TGCAGCGCCTGGGACCGGAACACCGGGGAGCTGTTTTTT.

This clonotype showed up many times. This rearrangement joins TRBV28 to TRBJ2-7, with 16 bases lining up with TRBD2. J lost 2 bases, V lost 4 bases, and 14 bases had no gene match. From germline, CDR1 is MDHEN and CDR2 SYDVKM. CDR3 length: 20 amino acids. CDR3 nucleotide sequence: TGTGCCAGCAGTTATCGTATCGGGACTAGCGGGGGGGTACCGACCTACGAGCAGTACTTC. Amino acids: CASSYRIGTSGGVPTYEQYF.

At least ten counts were recorded for this clonotype. The gene calls are TRBV6-5 and TRBJ1-2; 7 nucleotides agree with TRBD1. J was trimmed by 1 base and V by 2 bases; bases with no gene match: 4. Germline values: CDR1 MNHEY, CDR2 SVGAGI. This CDR3 region has 15 residues. The CDR3 region has the DNA TGTGCCAGCAGTTACGAGGGACAGCTTAACTATGGCTACACCTTC. Protein sequence: CASSYEGQLNYGYTF.

This clonotype was observed at least ten times. The chain carries TRBV6-1 and TRBJ2-5; no reliable D call. Germline CDR1 MNHNS, CDR2 SASEGT. V lost 1 base to trimming and J lost 7 bases, with 13 bases between them. The CDR3 consists of 14 residues. The CDR3 region is CASSEGQLRTTQYF. The CDR3 region has the DNA TGTGCCAGCAGTGAAGGCCAGCTCCGGACGACCCAGTACTTC.

This clonotype was seen at least ten times. The V and J genes are TRBV28 and TRBJ2-5; TRBD2 might be the D (5 bases). The germline V gene encodes CDR1 MDHEN and CDR2 SYDVKM. The length of the CDR3 is 14 residues. The V and J ends lost 6 bases and 1 base respectively, with 12 bases between them. The CDR3 spells CASRSGSIQETQYF. CDR3 bases: TGTGCCAGCAGATCGGGAAGCATCCAAGAGACCCAGTACTTC.

The V call is TRBV7-2, the J call TRBJ1-4; tentatively, D is TRBD1 (5 bases). Germline CDR1 SGHTA, CDR2 FQGNSA. The CDR3 contains 15 residues. V lost 1 base, J lost 4 bases, and 10 bases lay in between. The CDR3 spells CASSLGRADNEKLFF. The CDR3 DNA follows: TGTGCCAGCAGCTTAGGCAGGGCCGATAATGAAAAACTGTTTTTT.

This clonotype has ten or more counts. This chain joins TRBV20-1 and TRBJ1-5, with 9 positions matching TRBD1. V gave up 3 bases and J gave up 4 bases; unmatched junction bases: 7. The CDR3 has 15 amino acids. Germline-derived CDR1 and CDR2 are DFQATT and SNEGSKA (reference sequence). CDR3 sequence reads: CSARVPGQGNQPQHF. The CDR3 DNA reads TGCAGTGCTAGGGTCCCGGGACAGGGAAATCAGCCCCAGCATTTT.

V gene TRBV7-2 combines with J gene TRBJ2-3; 8 bases line up with TRBD1. The CDR3 is made up of 14 amino acids. CDR1 and CDR2 (germline): SGHTA, FQGNSA. The V and J ends lost 4 bases and 3 bases, in that order; junction bases with no gene match: 3. The CDR3 DNA follows: TGTGCCAGCAGCTCACAGGGGGTGACAGATACGCAGTATTTT. It yields the protein CASSSQGVTDTQYF.

As concerns this clonotype: A far larger clone is a single base away, which makes a read error likely. The DNA of the CDR3 is TGTGCCAGCAGCTTATCGGGGGGAGAGACCCAGCACTTC. Its translation: CASSLSGGETQHF. The chain has TRBV11-2 and TRBJ2-5, with TRBD2 identical over 7 bases. CDR3 size: 13 residues. Germline values: CDR1 SGHAT, CDR2 FQNNGV.

The chain has TRBV28 and TRBJ2-3, with 10 bases fitting TRBD2. CDR3 size: 15 residues. Per germline, CDR1 MDHEN and CDR2 SYDVKM. V lost 5 bases, J lost 4 bases, and 6 bases stayed unmatched. The CDR3: CASSPAGGPPDTQYF. The CDR3 coding sequence is TGTGCCAGCAGTCCAGCGGGGGGGCCGCCAGATACGCAGTATTTT.

Concerning this clonotype itself: A much larger clone is a single base away; this may be a read error. This chain connects TRBV28 to TRBJ1-3, with D tentatively TRBD1 (5 bases). Per the germline V gene, CDR1 is MDHEN and CDR2 is SYDVKM. The CDR3 is 11 amino acids. CDR3 DNA sequence: TGTGCCAGCAGGGGGGGAAGCACCATATATTTT. Translating it yields CASRGGSTIYF.

V gene TRBV5-1 combines with J gene TRBJ2-7; possible D gene TRBD2, 6 bases. Trimming took 3 bases from V and 7 from J, leaving 14 bases between them. CDR3 length: 13 amino acids. The germline CDR1 and CDR2 sequences are SGHRS and YFSETQ. CDR3 protein: CASSSVLGGEQYF. Here the CDR3 DNA reads TGCGCCAGCAGCTCCGTTCTTGGAGGGGAGCAGTACTTC.

This clonotype was seen ten or more times. V usage is TRBV28 and J usage is TRBJ2-7; TRBD1 is a possible D gene (5 bases). Between the trimmed V and J ends, which lost 6 bases and 0 bases, there was a span of 21 bases. This CDR3 has 17 residues. The V gene's germline CDR1 is MDHEN and CDR2 SYDVKM. This CDR3 reads CASSRPMDIPSSYEQYF. CDR3 sequence (DNA): TGTGCCAGCAGCCGACCTATGGACATCCCGAGCTCCTACGAGCAGTACTTC.

This clonotype was seen at least ten times. The J gene is TRBJ2-4, the V gene TRBV28, with D tentatively TRBD2 (5 bases). Per the germline V gene, CDR1 is MDHEN and CDR2 is SYDVKM. CDR3 length equals 13 residues. Between the trimmed V and J ends, which lost 8 bases and 6 bases, there was a span of 14 bases. The CDR3 sequence is CASSTGGGNIQYF. CDR3 sequence (DNA): TGTGCCAGCTCCACTGGAGGCGGAAACATTCAGTACTTC.

This clonotype was counted a single time. The chain carries TRBV5-4 and TRBJ2-7; 8 bases agree with TRBD2. The CDR3 length is 18 residues. The trim removed 3 bases at V and 3 bases at J, leaving 17 bases unmatched. Germline V gene sequence: CDR1 SGHNT, CDR2 YYREEE (reference sequence). DNA of the CDR3: TGTGCCAGCAGCTGGGGTATACAGCGGGGGCCAGGGCTCTACGAGCAGTACTTC. Its protein is CASSWGIQRGPGLYEQYF.